This TCR beta chain was identified in a study of blood T cell repertoires in COVID-19. V trimming: 5 bases; J trimming: 4 bases; junction bases outside the gene matches: 4. The CDR3 is made up of 14 amino acids. Per germline, CDR1 MDHEN and CDR2 SYDVKM. Ages ranged from about 18 to 89 years, with residence in 20 to 30 US areas. Grouping used clinical history reported by participants in a survey and questionnaire. The repertoire was sequenced with immunoSEQ multiplex PCR; TCRdb's copy has only in-frame clones and lacks some. The profile covers a few hundred thousand clones, with 65% to 85% appearing a single time and 6.5% to 9% taken by the ten largest.

This receptor was obtained from a woman aged 40 to 50 with acute COVID-19. Sequencing input: PBMCs or T cells enriched from blood (not recorded which). This chain links TRBV28 with TRBJ1-4; 7 bases map to TRBD1. The CDR3 sequence is CASSGDSLNEKLFF. In DNA, the CDR3 is TGTGCCAGCAGTGGGGACAGCCTTAATGAAAAACTGTTTTTT.